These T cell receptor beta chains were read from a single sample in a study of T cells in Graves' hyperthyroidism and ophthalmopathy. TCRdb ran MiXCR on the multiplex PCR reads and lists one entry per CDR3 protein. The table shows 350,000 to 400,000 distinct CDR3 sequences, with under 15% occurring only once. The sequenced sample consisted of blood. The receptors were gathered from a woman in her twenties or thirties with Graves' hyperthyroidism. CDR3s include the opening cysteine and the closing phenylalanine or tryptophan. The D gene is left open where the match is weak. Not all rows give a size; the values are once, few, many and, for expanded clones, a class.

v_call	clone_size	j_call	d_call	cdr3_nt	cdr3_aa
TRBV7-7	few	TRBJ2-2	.	TGTGCTAGCAGCTTGGGAGGGGGACGGTCGAACACCGGGGAGCTGTTTTTT	CASSLGGGRSNTGELFF
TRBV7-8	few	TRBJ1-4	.	TGTGCCAGCAGCTCAACACGGGAAAAACTGTTTTTT	CASSSTREKLFF
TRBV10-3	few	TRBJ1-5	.	TGTGCCACGGGGGTAGATAGCAATCAGCCCCAGCATTTT	CATGVDSNQPQHF
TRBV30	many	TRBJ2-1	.	TGTGCCTGGAGTGTAACTAGGAGTCTTGGGACCTACAATGAGCAGTTCTTC	CAWSVTRSLGTYNEQFF
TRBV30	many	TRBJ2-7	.	TGTGCCTGGAGTTTAGCAGACCCTACCTACGAGCAGTACTTC	CAWSLADPTYEQYF
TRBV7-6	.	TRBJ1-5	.	TGTGCCAGCAGCTTAGCCCCGGCAGGGAGCAATCAGCCCCAGCATTTT	CASSLAPAGSNQPQHF
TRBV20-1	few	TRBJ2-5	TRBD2	TGCAGTGCAAAATTCGGGACTAGCAGGGGAGAGACCCAGTACTTC	CSAKFGTSRGETQYF
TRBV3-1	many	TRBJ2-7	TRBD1	TGTGCCAGCAGCCAGGGACAGGGGGTAGGTGAGCAGTACTTC	CASSQGQGVGEQYF
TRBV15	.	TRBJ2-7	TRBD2	TGTGCCACCAGCAGAGACCCGGATAGCGGGAGCTACGAGCAGTACTTC	CATSRDPDSGSYEQYF
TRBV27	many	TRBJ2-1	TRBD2	TGTGCCAGCAGTTTGTATTCCGGACTAGCGGGAGGAAGTGAGCAGTTCTTC	CASSLYSGLAGGSEQFF
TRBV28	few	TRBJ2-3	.	TGTGCCAGCAGCGATACCCGTGGGGATACGCAGTATTTT	CASSDTRGDTQYF
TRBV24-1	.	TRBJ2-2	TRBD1	TGTGCCACCAGTGATTTCCTACAGGGGTTCGGCACCGGGGAGCTGTTTTTT	CATSDFLQGFGTGELFF
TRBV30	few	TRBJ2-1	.	TGTGCCTGGAGTGGGTCCGGCATCAAGCAGTTCTTC	CAWSGSGIKQFF
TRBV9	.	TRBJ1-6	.	TGTGCCAGCAGCGTAGAAGGGGAAAATAATTCACCCCTCCACTTT	CASSVEGENNSPLHF
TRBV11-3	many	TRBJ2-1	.	TGTGCCAGCAGCCCAGGGGAGAAGGGGACAAACAATGAGCAGTTCTTC	CASSPGEKGTNNEQFF
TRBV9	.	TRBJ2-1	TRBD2	TGTGCCAGCACCTCACGGCGGGAGGGCAACAATGAGCAGTTCTTC	CASTSRREGNNEQFF
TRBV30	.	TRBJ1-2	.	TGTGCCTGGAGTGTCGGATTGACGGGATATGGCTACACCTTC	CAWSVGLTGYGYTF
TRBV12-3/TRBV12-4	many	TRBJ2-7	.	TGTGCCAGCAGTTTAGCGGGAGGCCTAGGAGAGCAGTACTTC	CASSLAGGLGEQYF
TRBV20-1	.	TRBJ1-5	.	TGCAGTGCAGCCGTTTCAATTAACAATCAGCCCCAGCATTTT	CSAAVSINNQPQHF
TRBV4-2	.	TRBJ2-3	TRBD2	TGTGCCAGCAGCCAAGAGGCGCTAGCGGGGAATACGCAGTATTTT	CASSQEALAGNTQYF
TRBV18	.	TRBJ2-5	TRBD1	TGTGCCAGCTCTCTGGACCAGGGGGCTATTTCAGAGACCCAGTACTTC	CASSLDQGAISETQYF
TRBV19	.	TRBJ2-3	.	TGTGCCAGTAGTACCGAGGGGGGGCGGGGCACAGATACGCAGTATTTT	CASSTEGGRGTDTQYF
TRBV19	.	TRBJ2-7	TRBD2	TGTGCCAGTAGTATAGGCCTAGCGGAGGTCTACGAGCAGTACTTC	CASSIGLAEVYEQYF
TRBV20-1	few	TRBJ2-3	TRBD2	TGCAGTGCTCGCGCGGGGGGCCCAGGGTCACACACAGATACGCAGTATTTT	CSARAGGPGSHTDTQYF
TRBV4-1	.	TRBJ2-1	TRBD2	TGCGCCAGCAGCCAAGTTTCGCTAGCGGGAGTTGGGGATGAGCAGTTCTTC	CASSQVSLAGVGDEQFF
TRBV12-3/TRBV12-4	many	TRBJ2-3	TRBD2	TGTGCCAGCAGTTTACCGGGACTAGCGGCCCCGGGGCAGTATTTT	CASSLPGLAAPGQYF
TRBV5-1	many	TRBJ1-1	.	TGCGCCAGCAGCTTGGAAAGGCAGTTGAACACTGAAGCTTTCTTT	CASSLERQLNTEAFF
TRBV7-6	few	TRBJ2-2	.	TGTGCCAGCAGCCAACACGCAGGGATCGACACCGGGGAGCTGTTTTTT	CASSQHAGIDTGELFF